Presented here are 14 T cell receptor beta chains from one specimen sequenced in a study of blood T cell repertoires in COVID-19. Profiled with immunoSEQ multiplex PCR; TCRdb holds only in-frame clones, not every one. This sample has some 48,000 clones, with 65% to 85% found just once. Sequencing was carried out using peripheral blood. The receptor source for this set is a man aged 50-60 years with acute or convalescent COVID-19.

The genes are TRBV5-1 and TRBJ1-1; 7 nucleotides match TRBD1. V was clipped by 7 bases and J by 4 bases; unmatched bases: 7. The CDR3 length is 13 residues. Germline assignment: CDR1 SGHRS and CDR2 YFSETQ. The CDR3 nucleotides are TGCGCCAGCGAGACAGGGAGCGGCACTGAAGCTTTCTTT. It is translated as CASETGSGTEAFF.

The chain links TRBV21-1 to TRBJ1-4; the D call in the table, TRBD1, was not verified against the DNA. TRBV21-1 is a pseudogene. The CDR3 loop spans 15 amino acids. The DNA of the CDR3 is TGTGCCAGCAGCAAAGCGCAGGGGGCTAATGAAAAACTGTTTTTT. This translates into CASSKAQGANEKLFF.

The chain couples TRBV7-9 to TRBJ1-2; 9 bases map to TRBD1. CDR1 and CDR2 (germline): SEHNR, FQNEAQ (reference sequence). With 5 bases clipped from V and 1 base from J, the junction kept 5 bases outside the gene matches. The CDR3 contains 15 residues. The CDR3 sequence is CASSPDRGVNYGYTF. Here the CDR3 DNA reads TGTGCCAGCAGCCCGGACAGGGGCGTTAACTATGGCTACACCTTC.

In DNA form, the CDR3 reads TGTGCCAGCAGCTCATCCGGGACTACGATAGGTTACAATGAGCAGTTCTTC. It specifies CASSSSGTTIGYNEQFF. This sequence joins TRBV5-6 and TRBJ2-1, with TRBD2 matching 7 bases. The CDR3 runs to 17 residues. Germline CDR1 is SGHDT and CDR2 is YYEEEE. The J segment lost 4 bases and the V segment lost 3 bases, leaving 13 bases of the junction unmatched.

The chain links TRBV30 to TRBJ1-1, with 7 bases aligning to TRBD1. Germline V gene lookup returns CDR1 GTSNPN and CDR2 SVGIG (reference sequence). CDR3 length equals 14 residues. The ends lost 8 bases at V and 4 bases at J; junction bases unmatched: 13. CDR3 in amino acids: CAGVTGPLRTEAFF. CDR3 sequence (DNA): TGTGCCGGGGTGACAGGGCCCCTTCGCACTGAAGCTTTCTTT.

The chain uses TRBV7-9 and TRBJ2-5; 9 bases fit TRBD2. V shed 4 bases and J 2 bases; nucleotides not matched to a gene: 8. CDR1 and CDR2 from the germline V gene are SEHNR and FQNEAQ (reference sequence). This CDR3 contains 16 residues. CDR3 DNA: TGTGCCAGCAGCTACGGACTAGCGATTTTTCAAGAGACCCAGTACTTC. Translated, it gives CASSYGLAIFQETQYF.

The V call is TRBV3-1 (or the pseudogene TRBV3-2), the J call TRBJ1-6; D remains ambiguous. Germline V lookup: CDR1 LGHDT, CDR2 YNNKEL (reference sequence). V lost 7 bases to trimming and J lost 9 bases, with 16 bases between them. The CDR3 loop spans 14 amino acids. The CDR3 DNA sequence: TGTGCCAGCAACCACGGAGCCCAGAGTTCACCCCTCCACTTT. Translation: CASNHGAQSSPLHF.

This rearrangement joins TRBV29-1 to TRBJ2-6, with D possibly being TRBD2 (7 bases). V gave up 5 bases and J gave up 4 bases, with 15 bases separating them. The CDR3 is made up of 15 amino acids. Germline CDR1 SQVTM, CDR2 ANQGSEA. CDR3 bases: TGCAGCGTTAGGGGGGGCCCCGAGGGGGCCAACGTCCTGACTTTC. Its protein product is CSVRGGPEGANVLTF.

The genes are TRBV19 and TRBJ2-2, with a weak D call TRBD2 (5 bases). Germline assignment: CDR1 LNHDA and CDR2 SQIVND (reference sequence). The CDR3 is 15 residues long. V was pared by 7 bases and J by 0 bases, with 12 bases between. CDR3 bases: TGTGCCAGTACCTCCGACGGGGCGAACACCGGGGAGCTGTTTTTT. It specifies CASTSDGANTGELFF.

V and J are TRBV7-2 and TRBJ2-3; 11 nucleotides line up with TRBD2. This CDR3 spans 14 amino acids. V shed 5 bases and J 3 bases; nucleotides not matched to a gene: 1. Germline CDR1 SGHTA, CDR2 FQGNSA. The DNA for the CDR3 is TGTGCCAGCAGCGGGACTAGCGGAACAGATACGCAGTATTTT. This codes for CASSGTSGTDTQYF.

V gene TRBV6-5 combines with J gene TRBJ2-1, with TRBD1 matching 8 bases. The V gene's germline CDR1 is MNHEY and CDR2 SVGAGI. J gave up 4 bases and V 5 bases, and 7 bases lay outside the gene matches. There are 15 residues in the CDR3. The CDR3 is CASSTRGQGYNEQFF. The DNA of the CDR3 is TGTGCCAGCAGTACCCGTGGACAGGGATACAATGAGCAGTTCTTC.

The CDR3 sequence is CASSLEGRRTDTQYF. The CDR3 DNA reads as TGCGCCAGCAGCTTGGAAGGACGGAGGACAGATACGCAGTATTTT. The chain carries TRBV5-1 and TRBJ2-3; TRBD2 is a possible D gene (5 bases). The CDR3 runs 15 residues. Germline assignment: CDR1 SGHRS and CDR2 YFSETQ. The ends were cut back, 0 bases at V and 3 bases at J, with 11 bases in the middle. The full variable domain, in which reference TRBV5-1 and TRBJ2-3 provide the parts outside the CDR3, is KAGVTQTPRYLIKTRGQQVTLSCSPISGHRSVSWYQQTPGQGLQFLFEYFSETQRNKGNFPGRFSGRQFSNSRSEMNVSTLELGDSALYLCASSLEGRRTDTQYFGPGTRLTVL.

The chain is built from TRBV11-1 and TRBJ2-3; D remains unclear. Germline-derived CDR1 and CDR2 are SGHAT and FQDESV (reference sequence). Between the trimmed V and J ends, which lost 5 bases and 4 bases, there was a span of 13 bases. CDR3 size: 14 residues. DNA of the CDR3: TGTGCCAGCAGCCAGGCCGTGGATGCAGATACGCAGTATTTT. Translation gives CASSQAVDADTQYF. Supplemented by reference TRBV11-1 and TRBJ2-3, the full variable domain reads EAEVAQSPRYKITEKSQAVAFWCDPISGHATLYWYRQILGQGPELLVQFQDESVVDDSQLPKDRFSAERLKGVDSTLKIQPAELGDSAMYLCASSQAVDADTQYFGPGTRLTVL.

The CDR3 nucleotides are TGTGCCAGCAGTTTATCAGCAGGACTAGATTTGGCTGGTTACAATGAGCAGTTCTTC. This translates into CASSLSAGLDLAGYNEQFF. The chain combines TRBV27 with TRBJ2-1; 7 bases are shared with TRBD2. Germline CDR1 and CDR2: MNHEY and SMNVEV (reference sequence). Trimming at V came to 0 bases and at J to 4 bases, leaving 15 bases not matched to a gene. CDR3 length equals 19 residues.